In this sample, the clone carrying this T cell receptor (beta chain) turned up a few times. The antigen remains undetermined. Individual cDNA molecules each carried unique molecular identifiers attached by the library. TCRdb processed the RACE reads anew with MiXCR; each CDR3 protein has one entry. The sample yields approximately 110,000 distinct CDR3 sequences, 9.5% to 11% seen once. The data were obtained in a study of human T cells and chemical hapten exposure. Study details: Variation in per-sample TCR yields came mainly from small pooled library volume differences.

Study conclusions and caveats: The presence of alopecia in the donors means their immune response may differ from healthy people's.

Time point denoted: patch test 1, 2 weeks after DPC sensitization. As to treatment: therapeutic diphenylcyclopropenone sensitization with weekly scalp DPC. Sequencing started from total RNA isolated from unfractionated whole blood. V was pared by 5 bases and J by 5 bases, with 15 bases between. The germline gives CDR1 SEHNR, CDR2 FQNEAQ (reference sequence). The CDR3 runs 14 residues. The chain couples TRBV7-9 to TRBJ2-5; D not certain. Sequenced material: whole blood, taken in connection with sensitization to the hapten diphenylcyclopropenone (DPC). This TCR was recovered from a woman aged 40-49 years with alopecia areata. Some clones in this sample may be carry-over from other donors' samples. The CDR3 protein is CASSVRSLWETQYF. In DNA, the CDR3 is TGTGCCAGCAGCGTCCGGTCTCTCTGGGAGACCCAGTACTTC.